One T cell receptor (beta chain) is described in this entry. The authors sequenced TCR beta from blood CD8+ and CD4+ T cells. Multiple sclerosis controls were treatment-naive patients with stable or active relapsing-remitting disease. The data belong to a study of CD8 T cells in Susac syndrome. Random hexamers primed reverse transcription of roughly 0.5 to 1 ug RNA. immunoSEQ multiplex PCR amplified TCR beta CDR3 across 54 Vbeta, 13 Jbeta. One entry per CDR3 protein results from TCRdb running MiXCR on the immunoSEQ multiplex PCR reads. Of about 210,000 distinct CDR3 sequences in the sample, 95% were seen once. Sequenced sample: CD4+ T cells from PBMCs. This TCR was recovered from a human donor with multiple sclerosis.

CDR3 sequence: CSAFGQANQPQHF. In DNA form, the CDR3 reads TGCAGTGCTTTCGGACAGGCCAATCAGCCCCAGCATTTT. V and J are TRBV20-1 and TRBJ1-5; 7 bases fit TRBD1. J was trimmed by 3 bases and V by 5 bases; bases with no gene match: 4. The CDR3 sequence is 13 residues long. The V gene's germline CDR1 is DFQATT and CDR2 SNEGSKA (reference sequence).